The entry below gives a single T cell receptor beta chain sequence along with its context. This clone was seen a handful of times. Its target antigen remains unknown. Qualities for individual bases were not recorded, and no much larger clone is one base off. In the ViraFEST assay, PBMC were stimulated with viral peptide pools, and antigen-specific CD4+ T cell clonotypes were then identified by expansion using TCR sequencing. After more than nine days of culture, CD4+ T cells were isolated with the EasySep CD4+ T cell isolation kit. None of the healthy vaccine recipients had a prior SARS-CoV-2 infection, which was confirmed by nucleocapsid antibody tests that came back negative both before and after vaccination. Around 2.1 million PBMC per well were cultured with approximately 10 ug/ml peptides in IMDM containing 5% human AB serum, around 10 IU/ml IL-2 and gentamicin. On days 3 and 7, half of the culture medium was replaced with fresh IL-2-containing medium. Each peptide stimulation condition was cultured in triplicate wells unless otherwise noted. Using Ficoll-Paque Plus gradient centrifugation, PBMC were separated from whole blood and then either used fresh or cryopreserved at -140C. The spike proteins of SARS-CoV-2 and of the common cold coronaviruses HCoV-NL63, HCoV-OC43 and HCoV-229E were spanned by overlapping peptide pools. The QIAamp micro DNA kit was used to extract genomic DNA from the cultured CD4+ T cells.

Libraries were built with the immunoSEQ multiplex PCR assay. DNA from the cultured, isolated CD4+ T cells was subjected to TCR beta CDR3 sequencing. The authors processed their data as follows. The analysis removed non-productive TCR sequences, trimmed reads to the CDR3 region, and retained only CDR3s that were 7 or more amino acids long. Antigen-specific clonotypes were identified using the MANAFEST web app by comparison of expansion in peptide wells against reference cultures. To count as positive, a clone had to show expansion at FDR<0.05 compared with the reference and with all other wells, an odds ratio above 5, and a frequency above 0.1% in two replicate wells. Clonotypes significantly expanded in SARS-CoV-2 spike wells and in at least one common cold coronavirus spike condition were defined as cross-reactive. CDR3 similarity was assessed by Levenshtein distance with the stringdist R package, and unrooted trees were built with ape in R 3.6.1. The table was pulled from immuneACCESS by TCRdb, which kept in-frame rearrangements only. Such tables lose some clones; where checked, under half of the loss comes from unresolved V genes, and the rest has no known cause. The V and J calls and the clone size are those of that table, but D and trimming were determined from the DNA. The sample table shows 25,000 to 35,000 clones, and over 70% are seen once. The ten largest account for 30% of the sample.

The CDR3 goes from the cysteine to the phenylalanine over 15 residues. Of the read, only the CDR3 DNA is kept; its 45 bases are in frame from base 1. The germline V gene encodes CDR1 SGHNT and CDR2 YYREEE (reference sequence). Trimming takes 3 bases from V and 6 bases from J, and the germline ends sit 15 bases apart. This record comes from a study of vaccination effects on CD4 cells after COVID-19 (dated by TCRdb to 2022 to 2024). A note on the overall study: Each participant received two doses of an mRNA SARS-CoV-2 vaccine, either BNT162b2 or mRNA-1273. In both COVID-19 convalescent patients and infection-naive vaccine recipients, the study compared SARS-CoV-2 spike-specific CD4+ TCR repertoires from before mRNA vaccination with those from after it. Altogether, approximately 10 COVID-19 convalescent patients and several SARS-CoV-2-naive healthy vaccine recipients made up the full study. In the study, cultures from other donors were sequenced using the Oncomine TCR Beta short-read assay on an Illumina iSeq 100.

Overall results and qualifications from the work: At late post-vaccination timepoints, both infection-induced and vaccine-induced clones showed marked clonal contraction, consistent with waning T cell responses. In healthy vaccine recipients, vaccine-induced clones were almost all SARS-CoV-2 mono-reactive, with only 1 of 255 cross-reactive with common cold coronaviruses. The study was limited by a small number of convalescent patients, and early post-infection timepoints were lacking.

The chain couples TRBV5-4 to TRBJ1-4; TRBD1 is a weak D gene call, 5 bases matching. This sequence originates from a human donor who received a COVID-19 vaccine. Here the sequenced sample was CD4+ T cells from PBMCs cultured with SARS-CoV-2 spike peptides, taken before COVID-19 vaccination. What this sample's cell subset or site label stands for: SARS-CoV-2 spike overlapping peptide pool stimulation. The nucleotide sequence reads as follows: TGTGCCAGCAGCTCGGGAGGGGTTCGGGATGAAAAACTGTTTTTT. Its translation is CASSSGGVRDEKLFF.